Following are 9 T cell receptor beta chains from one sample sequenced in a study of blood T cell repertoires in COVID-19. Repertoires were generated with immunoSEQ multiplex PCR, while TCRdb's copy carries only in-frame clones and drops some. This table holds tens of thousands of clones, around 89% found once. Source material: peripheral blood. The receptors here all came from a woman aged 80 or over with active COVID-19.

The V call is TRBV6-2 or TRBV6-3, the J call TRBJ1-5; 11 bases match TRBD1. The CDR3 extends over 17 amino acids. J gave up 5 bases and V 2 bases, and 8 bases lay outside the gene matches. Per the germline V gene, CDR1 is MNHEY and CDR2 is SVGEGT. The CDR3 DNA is TGTGCCAGCAGTTACCCCGGGACAGGGGGATTGGATCAGCCCCAGCATTTT. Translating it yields CASSYPGTGGLDQPQHF.

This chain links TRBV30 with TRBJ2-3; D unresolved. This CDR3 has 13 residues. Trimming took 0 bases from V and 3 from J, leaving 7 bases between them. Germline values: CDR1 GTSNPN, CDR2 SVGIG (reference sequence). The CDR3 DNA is TGTGCCTGGAGTGTATTAGAAACAGATACGCAGTATTTT. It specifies CAWSVLETDTQYF.

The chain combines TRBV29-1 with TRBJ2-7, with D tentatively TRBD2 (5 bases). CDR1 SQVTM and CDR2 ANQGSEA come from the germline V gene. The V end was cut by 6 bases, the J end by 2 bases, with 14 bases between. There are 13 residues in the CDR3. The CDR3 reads CSVRTGLAYEQYF. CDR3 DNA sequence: TGCAGCGTCAGGACTGGTCTCGCCTACGAGCAGTACTTC.

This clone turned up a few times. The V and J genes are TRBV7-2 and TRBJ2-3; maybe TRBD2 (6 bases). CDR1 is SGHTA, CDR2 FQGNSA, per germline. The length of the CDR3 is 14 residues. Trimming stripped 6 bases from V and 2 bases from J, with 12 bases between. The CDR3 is CASRLASITDTQYF. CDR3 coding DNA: TGTGCCAGCAGACTAGCCTCTATCACAGATACGCAGTATTTT.

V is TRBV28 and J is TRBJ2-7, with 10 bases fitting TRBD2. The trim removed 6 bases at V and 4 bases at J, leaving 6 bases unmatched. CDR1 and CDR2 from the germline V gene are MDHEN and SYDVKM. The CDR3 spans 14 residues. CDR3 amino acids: CASRLAGAWYEQYF. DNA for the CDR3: TGTGCCAGCAGGCTAGCGGGAGCATGGTACGAGCAGTACTTC.

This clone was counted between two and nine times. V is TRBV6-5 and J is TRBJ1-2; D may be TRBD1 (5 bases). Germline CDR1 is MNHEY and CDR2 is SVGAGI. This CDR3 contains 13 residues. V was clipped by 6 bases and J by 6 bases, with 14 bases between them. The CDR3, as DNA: TGTGCCAGCAGCGCACGAGGAGGGGATGGCTACACCTTC. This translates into CASSARGGDGYTF.

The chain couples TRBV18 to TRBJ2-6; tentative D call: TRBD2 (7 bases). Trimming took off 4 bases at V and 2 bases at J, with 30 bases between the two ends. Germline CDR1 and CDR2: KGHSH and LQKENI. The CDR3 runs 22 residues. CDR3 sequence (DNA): TGTGCCAGCTCACTGCCCGGGGGGCCAGGCGGCACACCCCATGCTGGGGCCAACGTCCTGACTTTC. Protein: CASSLPGGPGGTPHAGANVLTF.

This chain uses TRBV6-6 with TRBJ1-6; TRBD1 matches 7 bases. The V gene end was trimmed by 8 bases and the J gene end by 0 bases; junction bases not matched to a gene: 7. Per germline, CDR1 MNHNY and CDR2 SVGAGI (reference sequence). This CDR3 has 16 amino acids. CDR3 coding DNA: TGTGCCAGCTCCGTCTCAGGGGGCTCCTATAATTCACCCCTCCACTTT. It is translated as CASSVSGGSYNSPLHF.

CDR3 region: CASSTGQGASKGTF. CDR3 nucleotides: TGTGCCAGCAGCACTGGACAGGGGGCCTCGAAGGGCACCTTC. The rearrangement links TRBV7-9 to TRBJ1-2; 11 bases are shared with TRBD1. V was clipped by 5 bases and J by 13 bases; unmatched bases: 12. There are 14 residues in the CDR3. Germline V gene lookup returns CDR1 SEHNR and CDR2 FQNEAQ (reference sequence).